This TCR beta chain is drawn from a study of CD8 T cells in ankylosing spondylitis. This clonotype was counted only a few times. Antigen specificity is unknown. Findings and limits, study-wide: Ankylosing spondylitis blood appeared to be characterized by a TCR beta motif of roughly eight highly homologous variants.

The length of the CDR3 is 13 residues. CDR1 DFQATT and CDR2 SNEGSKA come from the germline V gene (reference sequence). V shed 6 bases, J shed 8 bases, and the junction held 11 bases outside the gene matches. TCRdb re-called the 5' RACE reads through MiXCR, storing one row per CDR3 protein. Of more than 250,000 distinct CDR3 sequences in the sample, 7% to 9% were seen once. The sequencing input was blood, either unsorted or a sorted T cell fraction (not recorded which). The sequence was collected from a male donor with ankylosing spondylitis. The genes are TRBV20-1 and TRBJ1-2, with TRBD1 matching 8 bases. The CDR3 coding sequence is TGCAGTGCCCAGGACAGGGAGTGGAGCGGCTACACCTTC. This sequence encodes CSAQDREWSGYTF.